The 20 T cell receptor beta chains presented below share a single source sample, sequenced in a study of tumor-infiltrating lymphocytes in primary liver carcinoma. Total RNA and DNA came together from 20-30 mg of bulk tissue without cell sorting. The investigators made TCR beta cDNA from approximately 0.5 ug total RNA, using a constant-region primer. Libraries covering TCR beta were generated through three nested multiplex PCR rounds (using a slightly modified ARM-PCR). The first two PCR rounds, roughly 9 cycles each, used TRBV1-TRBV30 forward primers and a C-beta reverse primer. From the multiplex PCR reads, TCRdb called clonotypes with MiXCR, one entry per CDR3 protein. This repertoire shows 90,000 to 150,000 distinct CDR3 sequences, roughly 70% found once; its top ten account for around 8.1%. The sample was tumor-adjacent normal liver tissue. Receptors were obtained from a woman aged 60-75 years with primary liver carcinoma and hepatitis B virus infection.

This clonotype was detected only once. The junction departs from germline at one end; a sequencing error may be responsible. The chain carries TRBV6-1 and TRBJ2-1; no clear D. CDR1 MNHNS and CDR2 SASEGT come from the germline V gene. The CDR3 contains 16 residues. The CDR3 nucleotides are TGTGTCAGCAGTGAAAAGTCAGCAGCCACCTACAATGAGCAGTTCTTC. It translates to CVSSEKSAATYNEQFF.

The count of this clonotype is one. The chain combines TRBV29-1 with TRBJ1-2, with TRBD1 matching over 11 bases. The junction had 19 bases not matched to a gene; V was cut back by 6 bases and J by 7 bases. Germline V gene sequence: CDR1 SQVTM, CDR2 ANQGSEA. The CDR3 is made up of 17 amino acids. The CDR3 region is CSVGVGSGQGALGGYTF. CDR3 nucleotides: TGCAGCGTGGGTGTGGGCTCCGGACAGGGGGCTTTGGGTGGCTACACCTTC.

Points on this clonotype: A junction end diverges from the germline sequence, so it may reflect a read error. This chain joins TRBV11-2 and TRBJ2-1; TRBD2 agrees at 11 bases. Germline V CDR1 and CDR2: SGHAT, FQNNGV. The CDR3 runs to 15 residues. CDR3 DNA sequence: TGTGCCAGCAGCCCTGGACTAGCGGGCCCTGATATGCACTATTTT. Residues: CASSPGLAGPDMHYF.

This rearrangement joins TRBV12-3 or TRBV12-4 to TRBJ2-1; 7 positions agree with TRBD1. The J segment lost 12 bases and the V segment lost 0 bases, leaving 5 bases of the junction unmatched. This CDR3 contains 13 residues. The CDR3 sequence is CASSLAQDRRQFF. As DNA, the CDR3 is TGTGCCAGCAGTTTAGCTCAGGACAGGAGGCAGTTCTTC.

Comments on this clonotype: This may be a read error, as it is one base from a much larger clone. V gene TRBV5-1 combines with J gene TRBJ2-7, with 7 bases matching TRBD2. Per the germline V gene, CDR1 is SGHRS and CDR2 is YFSETQ. The CDR3 extends over 14 amino acids. V lost 8 bases to trimming and J lost 4 bases; unmatched junction nucleotides: 12. The CDR3 nucleotides are TGCGCCAGAAGCACGTCGGGGGGAGAGTACGAGCAGTACTTC. Translated, it gives CARSTSGGEYEQYF.

V is TRBV20-1 and J is TRBJ1-2, with 12 bases that match TRBD1. CDR3 length: 13 amino acids. In germline, CDR1 is DFQATT, CDR2 SNEGSKA (reference sequence). J gave up 6 bases and V 6 bases, and 5 bases lay outside the gene matches. The CDR3 nucleotides are TGCAGTGCGAGGGACAGGGGGCGAGATGGCTACACCTTC. As protein: CSARDRGRDGYTF.

The CDR3 is CSVERGCDRGYTF. For the CDR3, the DNA is TGCAGCGTTGAAAGAGGGTGCGATAGAGGCTACACCTTC. V is TRBV29-1 and J is TRBJ1-2; D remains ambiguous. V shed 2 bases and J shed 8 bases, with 15 bases lying between them. Germline V gene sequence: CDR1 SQVTM, CDR2 ANQGSEA. CDR3 length equals 13 residues.

A word on this clonotype: It may be a read error: a sequence one base away is much more abundant. The chain recombines TRBV28 with TRBJ1-2, with unresolved D. Deletions cut 2 bases from V and 3 bases from J, with 13 bases between. The length of the CDR3 is 15 residues. Germline V gene sequence: CDR1 MDHEN, CDR2 SYDVKM. The CDR3, as DNA: TGTGCCAGCAGTTTAACTGGGCTTCAGGACTATGGCTACACCTTC. This codes for CASSLTGLQDYGYTF.

This clonotype was recorded only once. This chain links TRBV4-1 with TRBJ2-5, with a possible D match to TRBD2 (6 bases). V lost 5 bases and J 5 bases, leaving 15 bases between the germline ends. The CDR3 is 14 amino acids. Per the germline V gene, CDR1 is MGHRA and CDR2 is YSYEKL. This chain's CDR3 is CASSKYAREETQYF. Written as DNA, the CDR3 is TGCGCCAGCAGCAAGTACGCCCGGGAGGAGACCCAGTACTTC.

In regard to this clonotype: A single base separates this from a much larger clone, so it may be a read error. Without the conserved terminal phenylalanine or tryptophan, this CDR3 likely stems from a read error. This chain links TRBV15 with TRBJ1-4; D possibly corresponds to TRBD1 (6 bases). V lost 1 base to trimming and J lost 6 bases, with 12 bases between them. This CDR3 is built from 15 residues. CDR1 and CDR2 from the germline V gene are LNHNV and YYDKDF (reference sequence). The CDR3 DNA follows: TGTGCCACCAGCAGAGTCCACAGGGACGATGAAAAACTGTTTTTA. This translates into CATSRVHRDDEKLFL.

This clonotype has only one observation. Without the conserved terminal phenylalanine or tryptophan, this CDR3 likely stems from a read error. The J gene is TRBJ1-5, the V gene TRBV6-5, with no clear D. Deletions cut 7 bases from V and 3 bases from J, with 7 bases between. This CDR3 contains 12 residues. Germline assignment: CDR1 MNHEY and CDR2 SVGAGI. As DNA, the CDR3 is TGTGCCAGCAACCGACCCAATCAGCCCCAGCATTAT. Amino acids: CASNRPNQPQHY.

The J gene is TRBJ2-7, the V gene TRBV6-1, with D possibly matching TRBD2 (5 bases). V lost 2 bases and J lost 13, with 21 bases in between. CDR1 is MNHNS and CDR2 is SASEGT in the germline V gene. This CDR3 region has 14 residues. CDR3 nucleotides: TGTGCCAGCAGTGAAAAGGACTCCACTCGTGGCCTATACTTC. Protein sequence: CASSEKDSTRGLYF.

Worth noting for this clonotype: The CDR3 carries no conserved terminal phenylalanine or tryptophan, so it likely arises from a read error. It is unclear where the CDR3 begins or ends on the DNA, so no DNA is shown, and the CDR3 is as TCRdb lists it. The J gene is TRBJ1-6, the V gene TRBV11-2; the table gives TRBD1 as D, unverified against the DNA. The CDR3 spans 16 amino acids, including both terminal residues. CDR1 is SGHAT and CDR2 is FQNNGV in the germline V gene. CDR3 residues: CASTSTRTGYNSPIHS.

A word on this clonotype: This CDR3 fails to terminate in the conserved phenylalanine or tryptophan, so it likely reflects a read error. The CDR3: CASSSPDRYYEQYS. CDR3 DNA sequence: TGTGCCAGCAGTAGCCCGGACAGGTACTATGAGCAGTACTCC. J is TRBJ2-7 and V is TRBV6-2 or TRBV6-3; 7 bases agree with TRBD1. The CDR3 has 14 residues. Looked up from germline, CDR1 is MNHEY and CDR2 is SVGEGT. V gave up 5 bases and J gave up 7 bases; unmatched junction bases: 11.

This clonotype appeared a few times. A much larger clone differs from this one at a single base, so this may be a read error. This is likely a read error, given that the CDR3 carries no conserved phenylalanine or tryptophan at its end. V usage is TRBV5-5 and J usage is TRBJ2-7; 10 nucleotides match TRBD1. J gave up 4 bases and V 7 bases, and 14 bases lay outside the gene matches. This CDR3 is 16 amino acids long. The V gene's germline CDR1 is SGHKS and CDR2 YYEKEE (reference sequence). The CDR3 DNA reads TGTGCCAGCGCACGAGATTCCGGGACAGGGGTGTACGAGCAGTACTCC. Its protein is CASARDSGTGVYEQYS.

There are a few counts of this clonotype. Possible read error: a much larger clone is one base away. The chain recombines TRBV6-1 with TRBJ2-2; TRBD2 matches 9 bases. The CDR3 has 14 amino acids. Germline V gene sequence: CDR1 MNHNS, CDR2 SASEGT. The CDR3 coding sequence is TGTGTCAGCAGCGAGGGACTAGCCGCCGGGGAGCTGTTTTTT. Translating gives CVSSEGLAAGELFF.

This chain connects TRBV5-1 to TRBJ2-5; weak D call: TRBD2 (5 bases). The germline V and J ends were trimmed by 4 bases and 2 bases, with 12 bases remaining between them. Germline V gene sequence: CDR1 SGHRS, CDR2 YFSETQ. The CDR3 is 14 residues long. The CDR3 is CASSIPGFQETQYF. DNA for the CDR3: TGCGCCAGCAGCATACCGGGATTTCAAGAGACCCAGTACTTC.

The chain employs TRBV4-2 and TRBJ1-2; D is unclear. This CDR3 has 15 residues. Germline-derived CDR1 and CDR2 are LGHNA and YNFKEQ. CDR3 coding DNA: TGTGTCATCAGCCAAGATATTTACAGCTCCTATGGCTACACCTTC. Translated: CVISQDIYSSYGYTF.

The V call is TRBV21-1, the J call TRBJ2-1. TRBV21-1 is a pseudogene segment. CDR3 length: 17 residues. The CDR3 region is CANSKGRRGRGLDEQFF. Here the CDR3 DNA reads TGTGCCAACAGCAAAGGGCGCCGCGGTCGAGGCCTGGATGAGCAATTCTTC.

Note on this clonotype: Its ends do not fully match the called genes, so a read error is possible. The chain has TRBV6-6 and TRBJ1-3; 7 bases match TRBD1. CDR3 length: 14 residues. Germline loops: CDR1 MNHNY, CDR2 SVGAGI (reference sequence). CDR3 residues: CASSIRDSGNTIYF. DNA of the CDR3: TGTGCCAGCAGTATCCGGGACAGCGGAAATACCATATATTTT.